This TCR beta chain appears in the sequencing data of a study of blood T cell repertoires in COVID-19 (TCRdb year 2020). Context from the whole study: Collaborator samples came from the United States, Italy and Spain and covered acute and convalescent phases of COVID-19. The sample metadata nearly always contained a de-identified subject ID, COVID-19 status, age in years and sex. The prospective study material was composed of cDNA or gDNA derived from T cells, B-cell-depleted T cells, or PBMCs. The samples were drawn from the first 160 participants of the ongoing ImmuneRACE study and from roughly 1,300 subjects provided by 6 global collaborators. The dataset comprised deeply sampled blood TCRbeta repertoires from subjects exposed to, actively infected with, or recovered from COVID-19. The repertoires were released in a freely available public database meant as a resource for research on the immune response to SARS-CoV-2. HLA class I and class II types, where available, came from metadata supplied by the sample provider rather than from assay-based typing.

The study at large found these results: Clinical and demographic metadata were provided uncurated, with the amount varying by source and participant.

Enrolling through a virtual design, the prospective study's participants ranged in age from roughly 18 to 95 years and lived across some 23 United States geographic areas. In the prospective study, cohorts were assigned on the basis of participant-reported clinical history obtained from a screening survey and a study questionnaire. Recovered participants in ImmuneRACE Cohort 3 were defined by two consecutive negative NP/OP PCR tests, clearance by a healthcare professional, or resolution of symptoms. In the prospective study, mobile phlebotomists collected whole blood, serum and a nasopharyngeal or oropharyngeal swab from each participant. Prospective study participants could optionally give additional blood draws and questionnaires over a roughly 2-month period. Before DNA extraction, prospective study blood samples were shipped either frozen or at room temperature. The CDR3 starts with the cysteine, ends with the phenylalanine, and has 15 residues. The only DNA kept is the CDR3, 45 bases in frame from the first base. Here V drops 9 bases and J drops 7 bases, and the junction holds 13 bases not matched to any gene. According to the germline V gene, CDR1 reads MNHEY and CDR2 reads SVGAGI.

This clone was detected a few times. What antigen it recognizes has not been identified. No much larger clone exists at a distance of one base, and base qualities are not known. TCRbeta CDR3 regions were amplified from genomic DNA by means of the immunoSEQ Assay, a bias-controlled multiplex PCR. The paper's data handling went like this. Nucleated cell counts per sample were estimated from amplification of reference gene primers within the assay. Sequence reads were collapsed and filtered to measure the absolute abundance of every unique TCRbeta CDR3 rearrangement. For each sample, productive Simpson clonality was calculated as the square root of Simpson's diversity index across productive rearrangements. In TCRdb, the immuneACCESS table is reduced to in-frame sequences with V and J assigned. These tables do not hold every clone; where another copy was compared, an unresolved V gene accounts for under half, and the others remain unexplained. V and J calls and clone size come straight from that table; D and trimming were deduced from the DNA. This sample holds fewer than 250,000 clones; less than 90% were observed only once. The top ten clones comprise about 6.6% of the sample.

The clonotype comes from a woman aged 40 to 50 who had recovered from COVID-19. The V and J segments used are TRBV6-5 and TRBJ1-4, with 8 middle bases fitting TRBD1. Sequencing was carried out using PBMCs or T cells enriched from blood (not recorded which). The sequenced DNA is TGTGCCAGTGACAGGGGAGGAGGGCGCATTGAAAAACTGTTTTTT. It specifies CASDRGGGRIEKLFF.